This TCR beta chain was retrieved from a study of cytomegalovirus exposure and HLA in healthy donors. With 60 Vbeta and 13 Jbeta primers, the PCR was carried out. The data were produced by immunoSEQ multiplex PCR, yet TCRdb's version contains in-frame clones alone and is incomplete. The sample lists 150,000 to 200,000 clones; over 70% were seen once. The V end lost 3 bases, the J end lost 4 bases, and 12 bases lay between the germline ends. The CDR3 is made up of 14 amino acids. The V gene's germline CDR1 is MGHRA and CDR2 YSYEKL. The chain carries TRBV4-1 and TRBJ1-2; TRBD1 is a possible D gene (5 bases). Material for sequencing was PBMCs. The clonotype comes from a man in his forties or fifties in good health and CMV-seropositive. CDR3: CASSQDRDSYGYTF. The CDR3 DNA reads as TGCGCCAGCAGCCAGGACCGGGACTCCTATGGCTACACCTTC.